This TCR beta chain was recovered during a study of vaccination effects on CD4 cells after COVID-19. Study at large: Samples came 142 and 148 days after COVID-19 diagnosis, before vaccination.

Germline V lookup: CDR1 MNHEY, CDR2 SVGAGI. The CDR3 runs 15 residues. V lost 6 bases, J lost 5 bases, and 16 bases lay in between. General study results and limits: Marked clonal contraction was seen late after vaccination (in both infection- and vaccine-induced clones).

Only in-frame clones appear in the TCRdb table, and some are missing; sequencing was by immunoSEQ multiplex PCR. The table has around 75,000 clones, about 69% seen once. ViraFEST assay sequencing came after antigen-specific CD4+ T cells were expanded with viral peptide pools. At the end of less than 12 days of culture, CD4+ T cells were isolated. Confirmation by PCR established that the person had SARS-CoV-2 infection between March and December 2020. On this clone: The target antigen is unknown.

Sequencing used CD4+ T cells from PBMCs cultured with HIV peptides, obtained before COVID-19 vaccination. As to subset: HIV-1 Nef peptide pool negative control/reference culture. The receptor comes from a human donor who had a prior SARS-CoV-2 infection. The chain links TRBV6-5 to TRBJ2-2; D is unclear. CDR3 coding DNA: TGTGCCAGCAGGGGCCCCGGGTTGAGGACCGGGGAGCTGTTTTTT. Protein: CASRGPGLRTGELFF.